This TCR beta chain was sequenced for a study of T-cell reconstitution after alpha-beta-depleted transplantation in children. It was with unique molecular identifiers that the TCRbeta library was prepared. TCRdb independently ran MiXCR on the PCR reads; one entry per CDR3 protein. The data show 500,000 to 750,000 distinct CDR3 sequences, 10% to 15% seen once. Overall study results and limits: Roughly two months post-transplant, alpha-beta T cells reportedly originated from several hundred graft clones that had expanded. For some patients, TCRbeta diversity was high at day 60 because of recipient T cells and thymic progenitors that survived. T-cell counts and diversity were attributed mostly to newly produced T cells one year after transplant.

This clonotype was detected only a few times. Antigen specificity is unknown. The source of this sequence is a male patient between 5 and 17 years old who had a stem cell transplant for acute myeloid leukemia, so the T cells may come from the graft donor. The sample consisted of PBMCs, mostly from graft donor cells, taken 360 days after TCRalphabeta/CD19-depleted stem cell transplant.

The DNA for the CDR3 is TGTGCCAGCAGTGGGCACCAGGGGTTAGATACGCAGTATTTT. Its translation is CASSGHQGLDTQYF. The chain has TRBV12-3 or TRBV12-4 and TRBJ2-3; TRBD1 is a possible D gene (6 bases). The ends were cut back, 5 bases at V and 5 bases at J, with 14 bases in the middle. The CDR3 consists of 14 residues.